This entry is about one T cell receptor beta chain. The antigen is undetermined. This CDR3 has 13 residues. V was trimmed by 4 bases and J by 8 bases, leaving 12 bases between them. CDR1 and CDR2 from the germline V gene are MDHEN and SYDVKM. The source of the sample is a study of T cell responses to AZD1222 COVID-19 vaccine. Findings of the study overall: Elevations in Spike-specific TCR breadth and depth followed administration of two AZD1222 doses. Close to half of spike-specific TCRs reportedly recognize unmutated variant regions. It should be noted that donors were predominantly white British and more often female, and clonal diversity was possibly underestimated.

TCRdb's copy holds only in-frame clones and misses some; the assay was immunoSEQ multiplex PCR. The table records about 64,000 clones, about 93% of them present only once. The sample here was peripheral blood, taken 28 days after the second dose of the MenACWY control vaccine. The rearrangement joins TRBV28 to TRBJ2-1; a weak D match, TRBD2 (6 bases). The receptor's source is an adult who received the MenACWY meningococcal vaccine as a control. The DNA of the CDR3 is TGTGCCAGCAGTTCCGGGAGCGTAGATGAGCAGTTCTTC. It is translated as CASSSGSVDEQFF.